These 12 T cell receptor beta chains were all obtained from the same sample, sequenced in a study of T cell repertoires in cytomegalovirus infection (dated by TCRdb to about 2019). TCRdb shows the sequencer as Illumina HiSeq 1500. TCRdb took the public reads, trimmed them with fastp at Q25, ran MiXCR for clone calling and kept in-frame beta chains. Identical CDR3 protein sequences are pooled into one entry, listed with their most common genes and DNA. The sample table lists approximately 150,000 distinct CDR3 sequences, roughly 6% of them with a count of one. The ten largest account for approximately 19% of the sample. Sequenced: PBMCs. The receptors were gathered from a human donor in good health (CMV status not recorded). Some clones in this sample may be carry-over from other donors' samples.

This clonotype was counted ten times or more. The chain is built from TRBV12-3 or TRBV12-4 and TRBJ2-6; 7 bases agree with TRBD1. The CDR3 extends over 15 amino acids. With V trimmed by 4 bases and J by 0 bases, 0 bases remained unmatched. The CDR3 is CASSWDSSGANVLTF. CDR3 nucleotides: TGTGCCAGCAGTTGGGACAGCTCTGGGGCCAACGTCCTGACTTTC.

This clonotype was detected ten times or more. V usage is TRBV7-8 and J usage is TRBJ2-3; D not resolved. The CDR3 loop spans 13 amino acids. CDR1 and CDR2 (germline): SGHVS, FQNEAQ. With 2 bases removed from V and 10 bases from J, the gap between germline ends came to 13 bases. In DNA, the CDR3 is TGTGCCAGCAGCTTAAGGACCGCTCGATCGCAGTATTTT. This sequence encodes CASSLRTARSQYF.

The table lists this clonotype with many counts. V and J are TRBV7-2 and TRBJ1-1; no definite D call. V was shortened by 1 base and J by 3 bases, with 9 bases between the two germline ends. Germline CDR1 is SGHTA and CDR2 is FQGNSA. This CDR3 contains 14 residues. The CDR3 nucleotides are TGTGCCAGCAGCTTAGTTCCGGAGGACACTGAAGCTTTCTTT. Its protein is CASSLVPEDTEAFF.

This clonotype came up a few times. This chain connects TRBV12-3 or TRBV12-4 to TRBJ2-1, with D uncertain. The CDR3 extends over 15 amino acids. V lost 5 bases to trimming and J lost 12 bases, with 23 bases between them. In DNA form, the CDR3 reads TGTGCCAGCAGTGGAAACCTCGGACCCCACATGGGGCAGTTCTTC. It codes for CASSGNLGPHMGQFF.

This clonotype was detected many times. The J gene is TRBJ2-1, the V gene TRBV2, with 10 positions matching TRBD2. The V and J ends lost 8 bases and 1 base, in that order; junction bases with no gene match: 2. Germline CDR1 reads SNHLY; CDR2 reads FYNNEI. CDR3 length equals 14 residues. The CDR3 nucleotides read TGTGCCAGCCAACTAGCGGGGTCCTACAATGAGCAGTTCTTC. This sequence encodes CASQLAGSYNEQFF.

J is TRBJ2-7 and V is TRBV28, with no clear D. Germline V gives CDR1 MDHEN, CDR2 SYDVKM. The CDR3 consists of 13 residues. The V gene lost 6 bases and the J gene lost 2 bases, with 11 bases spanning the gap. The DNA of the CDR3 is TGTGCCAGCAGCGGGCCGCTTCCCTACGAGCAGTACTTC. This sequence encodes CASSGPLPYEQYF.

The sample holds many counts of this clonotype. This rearrangement joins TRBV7-2 to TRBJ1-1; D might be TRBD1 (5 bases). The CDR3 contains 13 residues. The germline CDR1 and CDR2 sequences are SGHTA and FQGNSA. V was cut by 2 bases and J by 6 bases, with 10 bases left in between. The CDR3, as DNA: TGTGCCAGCAGCTTACCCAGGGTCGCTGAAGCTTTCTTT. Its translation: CASSLPRVAEAFF.

This clonotype came up many times. The chain combines TRBV11-3 with TRBJ2-1; D is tentatively TRBD1 or TRBD2 (5 bases each). The V and J ends lost 1 base and 2 bases respectively, with 9 bases between them. The CDR3 sequence is 15 residues long. In germline, CDR1 is SGHNT, CDR2 YENEEA. DNA for the CDR3: TGTGCCAGCAGCTTAGGATGGGGACCCTACAATGAGCAGTTCTTC. It is translated as CASSLGWGPYNEQFF.

The sample holds many counts of this clonotype. This chain joins TRBV28 and TRBJ1-5; D gene unclear. Deletions cut 5 bases from V and 0 bases from J, with 5 bases between. Germline-derived CDR1 and CDR2 are MDHEN and SYDVKM. The length of the CDR3 is 13 residues. CDR3 nucleotide sequence: TGTGCCAGCAGTGACCTTAGCAATCAGCCCCAGCATTTT. Its translation is CASSDLSNQPQHF.

This clonotype was detected many times. J is TRBJ1-4 and V is TRBV3-1; 9 bases map to TRBD1. The CDR3 runs to 15 residues. J gave up 5 bases and V 3 bases, and 4 bases lay outside the gene matches. Germline-derived CDR1 and CDR2 are LGHDT and YNNKEL (reference sequence). The CDR3 coding sequence is TGTGCCAGCAGCCAGGGAGGACAGGGGAATGAAAAACTGTTTTTT. Its translation is CASSQGGQGNEKLFF.

This clonotype was seen at least ten times. J is TRBJ1-4 and V is TRBV11-1; D gene ambiguous. The CDR3 is 15 residues long. Germline assignment: CDR1 SGHAT and CDR2 FQDESV (reference sequence). The V gene lost 5 bases and the J gene lost 5 bases, with 15 bases spanning the gap. CDR3: CASSRGSGENEKLFF. CDR3 bases: TGTGCCAGCAGCCGGGGATCCGGGGAGAATGAAAAACTGTTTTTT.

Ten or more counts support this clonotype. The J gene is TRBJ1-6, the V gene TRBV5-4; D gene unclear. CDR1 SGHNT and CDR2 YYREEE come from the germline V gene (reference sequence). V lost 0 bases to trimming and J lost 5 bases, with 15 bases between them. This CDR3 is 17 amino acids long. The CDR3 region is CASSLEPFSTHNSPLHF. The CDR3 DNA sequence: TGTGCCAGCAGCTTGGAACCTTTTTCAACCCATAATTCACCCCTCCACTTT.